The entry below describes one T cell receptor beta chain. What it recognizes is unknown. The sort gate was single viable CD3+CD4+CD8-CD45RO+ cells for memory CD4+ T cells. This CDR3 spans 14 amino acids. Germline V gene lookup returns CDR1 SGHVS and CDR2 FQNEAQ. J was trimmed by 2 bases and V by 5 bases; bases with no gene match: 3. This entry belongs to a study of memory CD4+ T cells and cytomegalovirus serostatus. General study results and limits: CMV serostatus prediction reached median AUC around 0.94, or 0.89 with US-trained model.

Authors' processing steps: After removing out-of-frame reads, millions of distinct TCRbeta sequences remained. Sequencing was performed with immunoSEQ multiplex PCR; in TCRdb, only in-frame clones are kept and a portion is missing. V, J and clone size reflect that table, while D and trimming were determined from the DNA. The repertoire holds tens of thousands of clones, with 75% to 85% as singletons. The sequence was obtained from an adult in good health and CMV-seronegative. Sequencing was performed on memory CD4+ T cells from blood. V and J are TRBV7-8 and TRBJ2-7, with 10 bases identical to TRBD2. CDR3 nucleotide sequence: TGTGCCAGCAGCCCCCTAGCGGGGGCCTACGAGCAGTACTTC. This translates into CASSPLAGAYEQYF. Supplemented by reference TRBV7-8 and TRBJ2-7, the full variable domain reads GAGVSQSPRYKVAKRGQDVALRCDPISGHVSLFWYQQALGQGPEFLTYFQNEAQLDKSGLPSDRFFAERPEGSVSTLKIQRTQQEDSAVYLCASSPLAGAYEQYFGPGTRLTVT.